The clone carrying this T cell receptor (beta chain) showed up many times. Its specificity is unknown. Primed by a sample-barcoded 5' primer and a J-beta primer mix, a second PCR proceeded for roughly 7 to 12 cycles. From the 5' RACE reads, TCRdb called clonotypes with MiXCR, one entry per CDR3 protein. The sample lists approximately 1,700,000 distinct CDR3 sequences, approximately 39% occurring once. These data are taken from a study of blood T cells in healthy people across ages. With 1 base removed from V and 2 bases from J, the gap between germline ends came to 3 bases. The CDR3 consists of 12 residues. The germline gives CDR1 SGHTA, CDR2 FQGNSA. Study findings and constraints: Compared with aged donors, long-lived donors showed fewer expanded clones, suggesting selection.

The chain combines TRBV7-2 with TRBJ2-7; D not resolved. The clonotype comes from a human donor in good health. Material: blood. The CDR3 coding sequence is TGTGCCAGCAGCTTAGGGACCTACGAGCAGTACTTC. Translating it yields CASSLGTYEQYF.